Below are 9 T cell receptor beta chains sequenced from a single sample in a study of blood T cell repertoires in COVID-19. The data were produced by immunoSEQ multiplex PCR, yet TCRdb's version contains in-frame clones alone and is incomplete. The sample lists tens of thousands of clones; about nine tenths were seen once. What was sequenced was peripheral blood. Receptors originate from a woman older than 75 with acute or convalescent COVID-19.

This chain joins TRBV7-9 and TRBJ2-1, with a tentative D call TRBD1 (5 bases). Deletions cut 3 bases from V and 9 bases from J, with 6 bases between. Germline CDR1 reads SEHNR; CDR2 reads FQNEAQ (reference sequence). This CDR3 comprises 11 residues. CDR3 protein: CASSFTGEQFF. The CDR3 nucleotides read TGTGCCAGCAGCTTCACAGGTGAGCAGTTCTTC.

The V call is TRBV6-2 or TRBV6-3, the J call TRBJ1-4; 8 nucleotides match TRBD1. Looked up from germline, CDR1 is MNHEY and CDR2 is SVGEGT. V was clipped by 2 bases and J by 0 bases; unmatched bases: 8. The CDR3 loop spans 18 amino acids. The CDR3, as DNA: TGTGCCAGCAGTTACGAGGGACAGGAGTTTGCAACTAATGAAAAACTGTTTTTT. Protein product: CASSYEGQEFATNEKLFF.

This rearrangement joins TRBV18 to TRBJ1-2; 9 nucleotides agree with TRBD1. The CDR3 has 15 residues. CDR1 is KGHSH and CDR2 is LQKENI in the germline V gene. V lost 3 bases and J lost 2; bases outside the gene matches: 4. The CDR3 protein is CASSPRTGENYGYTF. The CDR3 DNA reads as TGTGCCAGCTCACCGCGGACAGGGGAAAACTATGGCTACACCTTC. The full variable domain, its missing parts supplied by reference TRBV18 and TRBJ1-2, is NAGVMQNPRHLVRRRGQEARLRCSPMKGHSHVYWYRQLPEEGLKFMVYLQKENIIDESGMPKERFSAEFPKEGPSILRIQQVVRGDSAAYFCASSPRTGENYGYTFGSGTRLTVV.

This rearrangement joins TRBV25-1 to TRBJ2-7; unclear D gene. Germline CDR1 is MGHDK and CDR2 is SYGVNS. This CDR3 is 13 amino acids long. V was trimmed by 6 bases and J by 0 bases, leaving 9 bases between them. CDR3 in amino acids: CASSLPYSYEQYF. The CDR3 nucleotides are TGTGCCAGCAGCCTTCCGTACTCCTACGAGCAGTACTTC.

In its sample, this clone was seen a few times. The gene calls are TRBV7-2 and TRBJ2-2, with a tentative D call TRBD1 (6 bases). The germline V and J ends were trimmed by 7 bases and 4 bases, with 16 bases remaining between them. This CDR3 is built from 15 residues. Germline CDR1 and CDR2: SGHTA and FQGNSA. CDR3 amino acids: CASTQIQGFTGELFF. The CDR3 bases are TGTGCCAGCACACAAATACAGGGTTTCACCGGGGAGCTGTTTTTT.

This clone is medium-sized. The chain couples TRBV6-2 or TRBV6-3 to TRBJ2-7; D is undetermined. Germline V lookup: CDR1 MNHEY, CDR2 SVGEGT. CDR3 length equals 12 residues. Trimming left V 0 bases short and J 6 bases short, with 6 bases between. The CDR3 loop reads CASSYSSGEQYF. Here the CDR3 DNA reads TGTGCCAGCAGTTACTCGTCGGGCGAGCAGTACTTC.

V usage is TRBV2 and J usage is TRBJ1-1; D is uncertain. V was cut by 7 bases and J by 4 bases, with 16 bases left in between. Germline values: CDR1 SNHLY, CDR2 FYNNEI. This CDR3 comprises 14 residues. The CDR3 spells CASIRAGGSTEAFF. CDR3 DNA: TGTGCCAGCATCCGGGCAGGTGGGAGCACTGAAGCTTTCTTT.

The chain recombines TRBV18 with TRBJ2-2, with no clear D. Germline CDR1 is KGHSH and CDR2 is LQKENI. V lost 8 bases and J 7 bases, leaving 14 bases between the germline ends. This CDR3 contains 13 residues. The DNA of the CDR3 is TGTGCCAGCCCAAGGTCGCGGAGCGGGGAGCTGTTTTTT. It is translated as CASPRSRSGELFF.

V is TRBV6-6 and J is TRBJ1-1; a weak D match, TRBD1 (6 bases). Trimming stripped 3 bases from V and 1 base from J, with 12 bases between. The CDR3 has 15 amino acids. The germline V gene encodes CDR1 MNHNY and CDR2 SVGAGI (reference sequence). The CDR3 DNA reads TGTGCCAGCAGTTATGGGCAACAGGGGAACACTGAAGCTTTCTTT. Translated, it gives CASSYGQQGNTEAFF.